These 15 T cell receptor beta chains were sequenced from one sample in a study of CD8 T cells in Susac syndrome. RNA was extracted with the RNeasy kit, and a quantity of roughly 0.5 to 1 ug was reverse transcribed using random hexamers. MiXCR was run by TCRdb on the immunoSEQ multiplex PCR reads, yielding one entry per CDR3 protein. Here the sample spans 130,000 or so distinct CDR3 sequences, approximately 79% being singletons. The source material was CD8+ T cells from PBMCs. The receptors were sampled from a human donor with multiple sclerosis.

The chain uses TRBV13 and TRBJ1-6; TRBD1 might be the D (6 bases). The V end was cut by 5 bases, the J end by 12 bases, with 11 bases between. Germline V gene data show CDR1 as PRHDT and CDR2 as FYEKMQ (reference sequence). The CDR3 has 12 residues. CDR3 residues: CASSRGWGPLHF. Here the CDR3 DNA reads TGTGCCAGCAGCAGGGGGTGGGGACCCCTCCACTTT.

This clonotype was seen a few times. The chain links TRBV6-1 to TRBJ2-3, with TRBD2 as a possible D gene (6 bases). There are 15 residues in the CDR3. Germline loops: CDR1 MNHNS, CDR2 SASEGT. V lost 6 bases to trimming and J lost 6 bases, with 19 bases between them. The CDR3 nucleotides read TGTGCCAGCAGCCATCCAGTCGGGACTTTGGATACGCAGTATTTT. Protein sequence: CASSHPVGTLDTQYF.

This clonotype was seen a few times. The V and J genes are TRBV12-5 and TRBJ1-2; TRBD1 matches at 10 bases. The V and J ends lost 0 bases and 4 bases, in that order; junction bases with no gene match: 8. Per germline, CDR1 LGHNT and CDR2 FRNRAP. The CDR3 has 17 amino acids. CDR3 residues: CASGLVDRGRDGYGYTF. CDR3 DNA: TGTGCTAGTGGTTTGGTGGACAGGGGGAGAGATGGCTATGGCTACACCTTC.

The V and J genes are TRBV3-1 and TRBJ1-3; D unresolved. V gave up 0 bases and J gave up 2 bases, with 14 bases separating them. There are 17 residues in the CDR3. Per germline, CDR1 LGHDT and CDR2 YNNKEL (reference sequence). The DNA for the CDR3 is TGTGCCAGCAGCCAAGAAATCCCCGGGAATCCTGGAAACACCATATATTTT. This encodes CASSQEIPGNPGNTIYF.

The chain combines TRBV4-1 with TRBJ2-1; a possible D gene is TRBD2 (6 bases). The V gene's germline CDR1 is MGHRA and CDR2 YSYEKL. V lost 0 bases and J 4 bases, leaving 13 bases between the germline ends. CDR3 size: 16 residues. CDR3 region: CASSQDLASEYNEQFF. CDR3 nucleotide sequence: TGCGCCAGCAGCCAAGACTTGGCTAGCGAGTACAATGAGCAGTTCTTC.

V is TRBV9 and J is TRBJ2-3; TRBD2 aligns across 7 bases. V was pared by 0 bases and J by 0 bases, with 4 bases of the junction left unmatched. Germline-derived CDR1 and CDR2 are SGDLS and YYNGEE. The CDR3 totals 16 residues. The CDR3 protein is CASSVEGSGSTDTQYF. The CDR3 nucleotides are TGTGCCAGCAGCGTAGAGGGTAGCGGGAGCACAGATACGCAGTATTTT.

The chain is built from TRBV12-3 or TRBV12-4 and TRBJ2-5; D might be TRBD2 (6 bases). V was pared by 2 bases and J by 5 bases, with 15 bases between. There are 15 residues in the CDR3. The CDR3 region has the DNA TGTGCCAGCAGTTTAACGGCGGGATTAGTGGAGACCCAGTACTTC. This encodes CASSLTAGLVETQYF.

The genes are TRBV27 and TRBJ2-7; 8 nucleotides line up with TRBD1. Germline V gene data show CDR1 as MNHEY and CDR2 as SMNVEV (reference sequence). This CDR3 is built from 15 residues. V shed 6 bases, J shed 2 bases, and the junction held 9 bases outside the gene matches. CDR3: CASSLTGEGTYEQYF. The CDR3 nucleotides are TGTGCCAGCAGCCTGACAGGGGAAGGTACCTACGAGCAGTACTTC.

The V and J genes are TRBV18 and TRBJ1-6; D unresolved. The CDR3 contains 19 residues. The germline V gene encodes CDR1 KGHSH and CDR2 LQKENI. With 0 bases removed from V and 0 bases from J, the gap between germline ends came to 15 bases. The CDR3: CASSPPLYDESSYNSPLHF. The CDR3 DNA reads TGTGCCAGCTCACCACCCCTATATGACGAGAGCTCCTATAATTCACCCCTCCACTTT.

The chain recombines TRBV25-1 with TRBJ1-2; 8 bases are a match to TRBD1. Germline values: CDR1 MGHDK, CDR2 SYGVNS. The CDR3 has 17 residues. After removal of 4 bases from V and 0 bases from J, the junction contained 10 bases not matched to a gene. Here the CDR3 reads CASSGVDREQANYGYTF. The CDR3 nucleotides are TGTGCCAGCAGTGGGGTGGACAGGGAACAAGCTAACTATGGCTACACCTTC.

The CDR3 DNA follows: TGCGCCAGCAGCCAAGATCGGGCGGGGGGCTCTGGGGCCAACGTCCTGACTTTC. Translating it yields CASSQDRAGGSGANVLTF. The chain links TRBV4-1 to TRBJ2-6; 8 bases are shared with TRBD2. The CDR3 sequence is 18 residues long. Germline CDR1 MGHRA, CDR2 YSYEKL. J gave up 0 bases and V 0 bases, and 4 bases lay outside the gene matches.

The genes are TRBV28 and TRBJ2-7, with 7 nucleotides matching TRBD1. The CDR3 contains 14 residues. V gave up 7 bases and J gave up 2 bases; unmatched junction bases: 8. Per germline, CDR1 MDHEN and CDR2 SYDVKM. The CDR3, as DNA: TGTGCCAGCATGGAACAGGGGTCGACCTACGAGCAGTACTTC. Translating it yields CASMEQGSTYEQYF.

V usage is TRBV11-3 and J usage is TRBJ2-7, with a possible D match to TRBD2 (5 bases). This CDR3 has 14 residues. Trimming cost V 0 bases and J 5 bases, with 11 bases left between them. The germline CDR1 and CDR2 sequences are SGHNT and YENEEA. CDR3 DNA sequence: TGTGCCAGCAGCTTAGAACGGGGTTTCCACGAGCAGTACGTC. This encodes CASSLERGFHEQYV.

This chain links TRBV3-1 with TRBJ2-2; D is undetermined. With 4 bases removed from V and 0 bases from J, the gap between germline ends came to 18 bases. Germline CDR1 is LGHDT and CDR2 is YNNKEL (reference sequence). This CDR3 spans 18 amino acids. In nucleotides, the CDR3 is TGTGCCAGCAGCCCCCCCACTTTTGTTTTGTCGAACACCGGGGAGCTGTTTTTT. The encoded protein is CASSPPTFVLSNTGELFF.

Written as DNA, the CDR3 is TGTGCCAGCAGTTTTAGCTTAGCGGGGGTAGTCAATGAGCAGTTCTTC. Translating gives CASSFSLAGVVNEQFF. The J gene is TRBJ2-1, the V gene TRBV27, with 9 bases identical to TRBD2. Trimming took 3 bases from V and 6 from J; bases not matched to a gene: 9. Germline V gene sequence: CDR1 MNHEY, CDR2 SMNVEV (reference sequence). This CDR3 contains 16 residues.